This is a list of T cell receptor beta chains from one sample in a study of blood T cell repertoires in COVID-19. The assay was immunoSEQ multiplex PCR, and TCRdb's table has in-frame clones only and misses some. The sample has approximately 340,000 clones; around 88% are singletons. Sequencing was done on a sample of peripheral blood. The receptors stem from a man aged 25 to 40 with active or convalescent COVID-19. Both conserved end residues are part of each CDR3. D genes are given only for firm matches. A clone size is listed for some rows: how often the clone was seen (once, few, many), or a class if it is expanded.

clone_size: NA
v_call: TRBV4-1
d_call: TRBD2
j_call: TRBJ2-1
cdr3_nt: TGCGCCAGCAGCCAAGATGGCGGTAGCGGGGGGCTTGTGAACAATGAGCAGTTCTTC
cdr3_aa: CASSQDGGSGGLVNNEQFF

clone_size: NA
v_call: TRBV5-6
d_call: TRBD1
j_call: TRBJ2-7
cdr3_nt: TGTGCCAGCAGCGGGGGGACAGGGTACGAGCAGTACTTC
cdr3_aa: CASSGGTGYEQYF

clone_size: NA
v_call: TRBV18
d_call: TRBD2
j_call: TRBJ2-5
cdr3_nt: TGTGCCAGCTCACCCCTCTTCCGGGAGGTTCCGTGGCAAGAGACCCAGTACTTC
cdr3_aa: CASSPLFREVPWQETQYF

clone_size: NA
v_call: TRBV24-1
d_call: TRBD1
j_call: TRBJ2-1
cdr3_nt: TGTGCCACCAGTGATTTGCGACAGGGCATTAAGCAGTTCTTC
cdr3_aa: CATSDLRQGIKQFF

clone_size: NA
v_call: TRBV28
d_call: TRBD1
j_call: TRBJ1-6
cdr3_nt: TGTGCCAGCACCAACTCCGATGGGACAGAAAATTCACCCCTCCACTTT
cdr3_aa: CASTNSDGTENSPLHF

clone_size: NA
v_call: TRBV6-5
d_call: TRBD1
j_call: TRBJ1-2
cdr3_nt: TGTGCCACGACAGGGGACTATGGCTACACCTTC
cdr3_aa: CATTGDYGYTF

clone_size: NA
v_call: TRBV28
d_call: TRBD1
j_call: TRBJ2-1
cdr3_nt: TGTGCCAGCAGCCGGGACAGGCTAGAGAGGTCCTACAATGAGCAGTTCTTC
cdr3_aa: CASSRDRLERSYNEQFF

clone_size: once
v_call: TRBV6-5
d_call: NA
j_call: TRBJ1-3
cdr3_nt: TGTGCCAGCAGCAAGGGGTTTTCTGGAAACACCATATATTTT
cdr3_aa: CASSKGFSGNTIYF

clone_size: NA
v_call: TRBV19
d_call: NA
j_call: TRBJ1-1
cdr3_nt: TGTGCCAGTACCAAGACAGGGAACACTGAAGCTTTCTTT
cdr3_aa: CASTKTGNTEAFF

clone_size: NA
v_call: TRBV19
d_call: NA
j_call: TRBJ2-1
cdr3_nt: TGTGCCAGTAGTCCAATGCGGGGTCCCAGAAATGAGCAGTTCTTC
cdr3_aa: CASSPMRGPRNEQFF

clone_size: NA
v_call: TRBV27
d_call: NA
j_call: TRBJ2-1
cdr3_nt: TGTGCCAGCAGTACAACCAATGAGCAGTTCTTC
cdr3_aa: CASSTTNEQFF

clone_size: NA
v_call: TRBV28
d_call: TRBD1
j_call: TRBJ2-7
cdr3_nt: TGTGCCAGCAGTTTAATCATAGGACAGGGAACCTACGAGCAGTACTTC
cdr3_aa: CASSLIIGQGTYEQYF

clone_size: NA
v_call: TRBV19
d_call: NA
j_call: TRBJ1-1
cdr3_nt: TGTGCCAGTAGTGTTGGTAGTCAAAACACTGAAGCTTTCTTT
cdr3_aa: CASSVGSQNTEAFF

clone_size: NA
v_call: TRBV4-3
d_call: TRBD2
j_call: TRBJ2-5
cdr3_nt: TGCGCCAGCAGCCGGACTAGCGGGGGGTGGGAGACCCAGTACTTC
cdr3_aa: CASSRTSGGWETQYF

clone_size: NA
v_call: TRBV7-3
d_call: NA
j_call: TRBJ2-3
cdr3_nt: TGTGCCAGCAGCTTTGAGGCAGGGGAAAGCACAGATACGCAGTATTTT
cdr3_aa: CASSFEAGESTDTQYF

clone_size: NA
v_call: TRBV4-3
d_call: TRBD1
j_call: TRBJ1-2
cdr3_nt: TGCGCCAGCAGCCGCGGACAGGGGATGGGAGAAGGCTACACCTTC
cdr3_aa: CASSRGQGMGEGYTF

clone_size: NA
v_call: TRBV9
d_call: TRBD2
j_call: TRBJ2-1
cdr3_nt: TGTGCCAGCTCCAAGGGGACTAGCGGGAGTAATGAGCAGTTCTTC
cdr3_aa: CASSKGTSGSNEQFF

clone_size: NA
v_call: TRBV19
d_call: TRBD1
j_call: TRBJ1-5
cdr3_nt: TGTGCCAGTAATGTACAGGGGAACCAGCCCCAGCATTTT
cdr3_aa: CASNVQGNQPQHF

clone_size: NA
v_call: TRBV29-1
d_call: NA
j_call: TRBJ2-7
cdr3_nt: TGCAGCGTTGTTAGGGGAAACTCCTACGAGCAGTACTTC
cdr3_aa: CSVVRGNSYEQYF

clone_size: NA
v_call: TRBV19
d_call: TRBD2
j_call: TRBJ2-5
cdr3_nt: TGTGCCAGTAGCCCCGGACTAGCGGGGGGCTCCCGAGAGACCCAGTACTTC
cdr3_aa: CASSPGLAGGSRETQYF

clone_size: NA
v_call: TRBV28
d_call: TRBD1
j_call: TRBJ1-1
cdr3_nt: TGTGCCAGCAGTCAGGGGGCGCGGAACACTGAAGCTTTCTTT
cdr3_aa: CASSQGARNTEAFF

clone_size: NA
v_call: TRBV9
d_call: TRBD1
j_call: TRBJ1-2
cdr3_nt: TGTGCCAGCAGCACAGGGACAGCTTCTAACTATGGCTACACCTTC
cdr3_aa: CASSTGTASNYGYTF

clone_size: NA
v_call: TRBV29-1
d_call: NA
j_call: TRBJ1-2
cdr3_nt: TGCAGCGTTGAAGATCGCCAGGCCCAGGGCTATGGCTACACCTTC
cdr3_aa: CSVEDRQAQGYGYTF

clone_size: NA
v_call: TRBV11-3
d_call: NA
j_call: TRBJ2-3
cdr3_nt: TGTGCCAGCAGCTTATCTGGGGAGACCACAGATACGCAGTATTTT
cdr3_aa: CASSLSGETTDTQYF

clone_size: once
v_call: TRBV19
d_call: NA
j_call: TRBJ1-1
cdr3_nt: TGTGCCACTTCACAGGGCCGAACAACTGAAGCTTTCTTT
cdr3_aa: CATSQGRTTEAFF

clone_size: few
v_call: TRBV30
d_call: TRBD1
j_call: TRBJ1-6
cdr3_nt: TGTGCCTGGAGTGGGGACAGCTATTCACCCCTCCACTTT
cdr3_aa: CAWSGDSYSPLHF

clone_size: NA
v_call: TRBV6-5
d_call: NA
j_call: TRBJ1-1
cdr3_nt: TGTGCCAGTTACAGAAGATTGAACACTGAAGCTTTCTTT
cdr3_aa: CASYRRLNTEAFF

clone_size: few
v_call: TRBV7-2
d_call: TRBD1
j_call: TRBJ2-1
cdr3_nt: TGTGCCAGCAGCTTAGGGACAGGGGTGTCCTACAATGAGCAGTTCTTC
cdr3_aa: CASSLGTGVSYNEQFF

clone_size: NA
v_call: TRBV4-3
d_call: NA
j_call: TRBJ1-1
cdr3_nt: TGCGCCAGCAGCCAGGTCGAGCAGGGTAAGGCTGAAGCTTTCTTT
cdr3_aa: CASSQVEQGKAEAFF

clone_size: few
v_call: TRBV6-6
d_call: TRBD1
j_call: TRBJ2-7
cdr3_nt: TGTGCCAGCAGCTTACCACCAGGGGGACCCTCCTACGAGCAGTACTTC
cdr3_aa: CASSLPPGGPSYEQYF

clone_size: NA
v_call: TRBV19
d_call: TRBD1
j_call: TRBJ1-5
cdr3_nt: TGTGCCGCGGCCGGGACAGGGGGCAATCAGCCCCAGCATTTT
cdr3_aa: CAAAGTGGNQPQHF

clone_size: NA
v_call: TRBV19
d_call: NA
j_call: TRBJ1-1
cdr3_nt: TGTGCCAGTAGTATAGAAGTTTCCAGTACTGAAGCTTTCTTT
cdr3_aa: CASSIEVSSTEAFF

clone_size: NA
v_call: TRBV24-1
d_call: NA
j_call: TRBJ2-3
cdr3_nt: TGTGCCACCAGTGATTTGCCCGGCTGGGCGAGCACAGATACGCAGTATTTT
cdr3_aa: CATSDLPGWASTDTQYF

clone_size: NA
v_call: TRBV25-1
d_call: NA
j_call: TRBJ2-2
cdr3_nt: TGTGCCAGCAGCTACTCAGGTCTCGGGGAGCTGTTTTTT
cdr3_aa: CASSYSGLGELFF

clone_size: NA
v_call: TRBV19
d_call: NA
j_call: TRBJ1-1
cdr3_nt: TGTGCCAGTAGTAGCCCCCTCGCCAGGGGCACTGAAGCTTTCTTT
cdr3_aa: CASSSPLARGTEAFF

clone_size: NA
v_call: TRBV7-3
d_call: NA
j_call: TRBJ1-4
cdr3_nt: TGTGCCAGCATACTCGAGAGCGAAAAACTGTTTTTT
cdr3_aa: CASILESEKLFF

clone_size: NA
v_call: TRBV29-1
d_call: TRBD1
j_call: TRBJ2-2
cdr3_nt: TGCAGCGTTACCGGGACAGGGAAAGCCGGGGAGCTGTTTTTT
cdr3_aa: CSVTGTGKAGELFF

clone_size: NA
v_call: TRBV7-9
d_call: TRBD1
j_call: TRBJ1-2
cdr3_nt: TGTGCCAGCAGCTTAGCACAGGGGGCTCGGTATGGCTACACCTTC
cdr3_aa: CASSLAQGARYGYTF

clone_size: NA
v_call: TRBV2
d_call: TRBD1
j_call: TRBJ1-6
cdr3_nt: TGTGCCAGCAGTCCACAGGGGGCTATAGATAATTCACCCCTCCACTTT
cdr3_aa: CASSPQGAIDNSPLHF

clone_size: NA
v_call: TRBV5-1
d_call: NA
j_call: TRBJ1-4
cdr3_nt: TGCGCCAGCAGCTCAAGCGTACAGGGCAGCTTTAATGAAAAACTGTTTTTT
cdr3_aa: CASSSSVQGSFNEKLFF

clone_size: NA
v_call: TRBV19
d_call: NA
j_call: TRBJ1-1
cdr3_nt: TGTGCCAGCGGGTTGGGTGAAGCTTTCTTT
cdr3_aa: CASGLGEAFF

clone_size: few
v_call: TRBV7-8
d_call: TRBD2
j_call: TRBJ2-7
cdr3_nt: TGTGCCAGCAGCTTAGGGACTAGCGGGAGCCTGGGAGAGCAGTACTTC
cdr3_aa: CASSLGTSGSLGEQYF

clone_size: few
v_call: TRBV27
d_call: NA
j_call: TRBJ2-3
cdr3_nt: TGTGCCAGCAGTTCGACAGATACGCAGTATTTT
cdr3_aa: CASSSTDTQYF

clone_size: NA
v_call: TRBV12-3/TRBV12-4
d_call: NA
j_call: TRBJ1-1
cdr3_nt: TGTGCCAGCAGTTTATCAGGGGATACTGAAGCTTTCTTT
cdr3_aa: CASSLSGDTEAFF

clone_size: NA
v_call: TRBV10-3
d_call: NA
j_call: TRBJ2-7
cdr3_nt: TGTGCCATCAGTGAGAGTCTAGCGAAGAGCTCCTACGAGCAGTACTTC
cdr3_aa: CAISESLAKSSYEQYF

clone_size: NA
v_call: TRBV6-5
d_call: TRBD1
j_call: TRBJ1-3
cdr3_nt: TGTGCCAGCAGTAACACAGGGACAGCTGGAAACACCATATATTTT
cdr3_aa: CASSNTGTAGNTIYF

clone_size: NA
v_call: TRBV20-1
d_call: NA
j_call: TRBJ1-2
cdr3_nt: TGCAGTGCTAGTACAAATGGCTACACCTTC
cdr3_aa: CSASTNGYTF

clone_size: NA
v_call: TRBV9
d_call: TRBD1
j_call: TRBJ1-2
cdr3_nt: TGTGCCAGCAGCGTATCCGACAGGGGAGGGTATGGCTACACCTTC
cdr3_aa: CASSVSDRGGYGYTF

clone_size: NA
v_call: TRBV12-2
d_call: NA
j_call: TRBJ2-2
cdr3_nt: TGTGCAAGTCGCAACCGGGGATGTCCCCTAGTCAACACCGGGGAGCTGTTTTTT
cdr3_aa: CASRNRGCPLVNTGELFF

clone_size: NA
v_call: TRBV13
d_call: TRBD2
j_call: TRBJ2-7
cdr3_nt: TGTGCCAGCAGCTCGTCAGCGGGGACTAGCGGATTCTCCTACGAGCAGTACTTC
cdr3_aa: CASSSSAGTSGFSYEQYF